This T cell receptor beta chain was observed in a study of cytomegalovirus exposure and HLA in healthy donors. Turning to the study itself: Among roughly 190 million T cells, an earlier analysis found 90 million to 130 million unique TCR beta sequences.

Germline V gives CDR1 MNHEY, CDR2 SVGAGI. The CDR3 extends over 14 amino acids. With 2 bases removed from V and 1 base from J, the gap between germline ends came to 6 bases. Both 60 Vbeta primers and 13 Jbeta primers went into the PCR. Generated by immunoSEQ multiplex PCR, the TCRdb table keeps only in-frame clones and is missing some. Here the sample spans just under 150,000 clones, around 80% being singletons. Sequencing used PBMCs. The TCR sequence derives from a woman aged 25 to 39 in good health and CMV-seronegative. The rearrangement links TRBV6-5 to TRBJ2-1, with TRBD2 as a possible D gene (5 bases). CDR3 loop: CASSYGESYNEQFF. The CDR3 coding sequence is TGTGCCAGCAGTTACGGGGAGTCCTACAATGAGCAGTTCTTC.